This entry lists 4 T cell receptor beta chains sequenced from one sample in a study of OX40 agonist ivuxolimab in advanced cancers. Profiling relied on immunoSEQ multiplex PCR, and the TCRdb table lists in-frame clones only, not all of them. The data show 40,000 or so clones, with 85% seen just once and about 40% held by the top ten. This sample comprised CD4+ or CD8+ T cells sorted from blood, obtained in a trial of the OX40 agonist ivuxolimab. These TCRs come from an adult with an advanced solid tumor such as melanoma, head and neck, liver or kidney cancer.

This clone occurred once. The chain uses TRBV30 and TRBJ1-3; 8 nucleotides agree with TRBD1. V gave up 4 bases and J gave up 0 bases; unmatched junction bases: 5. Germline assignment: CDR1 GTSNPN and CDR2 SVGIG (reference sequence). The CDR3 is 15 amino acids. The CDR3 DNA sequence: TGTGCCTGGACAAACACAGGGGGCTCTGGAAACACCATATATTTT. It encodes CAWTNTGGSGNTIYF.

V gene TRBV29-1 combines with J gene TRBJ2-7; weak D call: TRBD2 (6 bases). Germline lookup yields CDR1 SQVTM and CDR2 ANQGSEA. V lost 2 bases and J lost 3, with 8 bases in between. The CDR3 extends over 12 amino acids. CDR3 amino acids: CSVELRGYEQYF. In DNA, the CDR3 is TGCAGCGTTGAATTGCGGGGCTACGAGCAGTACTTC.

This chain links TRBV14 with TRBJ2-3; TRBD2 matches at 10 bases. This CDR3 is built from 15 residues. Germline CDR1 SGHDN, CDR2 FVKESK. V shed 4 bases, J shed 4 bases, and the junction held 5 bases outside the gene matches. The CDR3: CASSRGTSVADTQYF. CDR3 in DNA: TGTGCCAGCAGCCGCGGGACTAGCGTCGCAGATACGCAGTATTTT.

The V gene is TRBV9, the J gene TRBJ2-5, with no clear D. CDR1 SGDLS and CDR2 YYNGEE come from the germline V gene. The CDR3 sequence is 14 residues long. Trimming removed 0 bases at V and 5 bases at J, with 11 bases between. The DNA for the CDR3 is TGTGCCAGCAGCGTAGAGCCCGAAGGGGAGACCCAGTACTTC. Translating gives CASSVEPEGETQYF. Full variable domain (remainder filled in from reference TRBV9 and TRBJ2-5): DSGVTQTPKHLITATGQRVTLRCSPRSGDLSVYWYQQSLDQGLQFLIQYYNGEERAKGNILERFSAQQFPDLHSELNLSSLELGDSALYFCASSVEPEGETQYFGPGTRLLVL.